Listed below are T cell receptor beta chains from one sample, sequenced in a study of CD8+ T cells in alopecia areata. Clones were sequenced by immunoSEQ multiplex PCR, and TCRdb holds only the in-frame ones, with some missing. The data show 65,000 to 95,000 clones, roughly half seen once. The sequencing input was NKG2D-high CD8+ T cells sorted from blood. The source of these receptors is a human donor with alopecia areata. Each CDR3 is given with its conserved first and last residue. Some rows have no size entry. The others give once, few or many, or a class for an expanded clone.

once,TRBJ2-7,TRBV9,CASSVGAGTGGYEQYF
-,TRBJ1-1,TRBV2,CASRGTEAFF
-,TRBJ1-1,TRBV2,CASSSIMNTEAFF
-,TRBJ2-3,TRBV7-6,CASSQDWKAVDTQYF
-,TRBJ2-1,TRBV5-4,CASSPPGGNEQFF
-,TRBJ2-1,TRBV7-8,CASSEYGNEQFF
-,TRBJ2-7,TRBV5-1,CASSWDRTYEQYF
once,TRBJ1-1,TRBV29-1,CSVQTGHANTEAFF
once,TRBJ2-3,TRBV4-1,CASSQGWVNTDTQYF
-,TRBJ1-1,TRBV5-6,CATPGAEAFF
-,TRBJ1-1,TRBV29-1,CSVCRMNTEAFF
few,TRBJ2-7,TRBV29-1,CSVESAGAGDSYEQYF
few,TRBJ2-1,TRBV29-1,CSVVDLAAGDGGNEQFF
-,TRBJ2-7,TRBV29-1,CSVEVVTEQYF
-,TRBJ1-4,TRBV29-1,CSVFRDSHNEKLFF
-,TRBJ1-1,TRBV7-9,CASSLENEAFF
-,TRBJ1-2,TRBV30,CAWSDGRGYTF
few,TRBJ1-1,TRBV29-1,CSVYPVGTPNGDTEAFF
-,TRBJ1-1,TRBV2,CASSERQGTTEAFF
-,TRBJ2-1,TRBV9,CASSADYNEQFF
once,TRBJ2-7,TRBV30,CAWSVGGPAYEQYF
-,TRBJ1-2,TRBV29-1,CSAAVTGIPGYTF
few,TRBJ2-7,TRBV4-3,CASSPYTGAYEQYF
-,TRBJ2-5,TRBV28,CASTGSETQYF
-,TRBJ2-7,TRBV2,CASSVPPYF
-,TRBJ2-7,TRBV23-1,CAKHQGPHEQYF
-,TRBJ1-1,TRBV20-1,CSASSDSKAFF
-,TRBJ2-1,TRBV27,CASSLWQTGEQFF
-,TRBJ1-1,TRBV4-1,CASSHVGGEEAFF
few,TRBJ2-7,TRBV2,CASSGMSEQYF
-,TRBJ2-3,TRBV18,CASSPEGQPSTDTQYF
once,TRBJ1-6,TRBV28,CASSPGTAALSPLHF
-,TRBJ1-1,TRBV9,CASSGVGTEAFF
-,TRBJ2-2,TRBV29-1,CSVPWESGELFF
-,TRBJ2-7,TRBV30,CAWSASAGIHEQYF
-,TRBJ2-7,TRBV27,CASRQNLIYEQYF
few,TRBJ1-2,TRBV13,CASSGENLTNYGYTF
few,TRBJ1-2,TRBV21-1,CASSKADRHYGYTF
few,TRBJ2-7,TRBV29-1,CSVEGPTTYEQYF
-,TRBJ2-4,TRBV4-2,CASSQAGNIQYF
-,TRBJ2-7,TRBV28,CASSSHSSYEQYF
-,TRBJ2-2,TRBV27,CASSLLRSQELFF
-,TRBJ2-3,TRBV5-1,CASRTGTGYTDTQYF
-,TRBJ2-2,TRBV2,CASSESGAGTGELFF
-,TRBJ2-5,TRBV28,CASSFRTGQETQYF
-,TRBJ2-1,TRBV27,CASLQTTSGKGNEQFF
-,TRBJ2-5,TRBV7-3,CASSPLAGGFQETQYF
few,-,TRBV29-1,CSVRTGSYEQYF
-,TRBJ1-2,TRBV28,CASSLGADGYGYTF
-,TRBJ1-3,TRBV4-1,CASSRGDTIYF
-,TRBJ1-2,TRBV25-1,CPRRGRWVYGYTF
-,TRBJ2-5,TRBV13,CASSPDSQETQYF
-,TRBJ2-1,TRBV29-1,CSVDPGRAADEQFF
-,TRBJ2-4,TRBV11-2,CASSSVGADRNIQYF
-,TRBJ2-7,TRBV27,CASSPRAGYYEQYF
few,TRBJ2-1,TRBV2,CASSEGSVAPGEQFF
-,TRBJ2-7,TRBV14,CASSQEGSIVVDEQYF
-,TRBJ2-7,TRBV29-1,CSVDPDGLSYEQYF
-,TRBJ1-2,TRBV29-1,CSVEDGTGVSGYTF